This T cell receptor (beta chain) was identified in a study of patients and donors after allogeneic stem cell transplantation. TCRdb fed the RT-PCR reads into MiXCR, producing one record per CDR3 protein. The sample carries over 65,000 distinct CDR3 sequences, more than 25% recorded once. This CDR3 comprises 14 residues. V lost 6 bases and J 0 bases, leaving 11 bases between the germline ends. Germline V gives CDR1 SEHNR, CDR2 FQNEAQ (reference sequence). This TCR derives from a human donor who was either an allogeneic HSCT recipient or a stem cell or donor lymphocyte infusion donor (not recorded which). It is not recorded whose cells these are; they may come from a transplant donor. The V and J genes are TRBV7-9 and TRBJ2-5, with a possible D match to TRBD1 (6 bases). The sequencing sample was made of blood, either unsorted or a sorted T cell fraction (not recorded which). The CDR3 protein is CASRWTVYQETQYF. CDR3 nucleotides: TGTGCCAGCAGGTGGACAGTGTACCAAGAGACCCAGTACTTC.